These T cell receptor beta chains were read from a single sample in a study of blood T cells in healthy people across ages. In TCRdb, the 5' RACE reads were re-called with MiXCR into one record per CDR3 protein. The repertoire has about 1,600,000 distinct CDR3 sequences, roughly 40% of them found once; the top ten carry roughly 7.9%. Sequenced material: blood. These receptor sequences come from a woman between 18 and 29 years old in good health. CDR3s include the opening cysteine and the closing phenylalanine or tryptophan. The D gene is left open where the match is weak. Clone size is stated in some rows and not others, as once, few, many or a class when expanded.

>TRBD2|TRBV5-6|-|TRBJ2-7
TGTGCCACAAGGCGGGCTAGCGGGAGGGAGTACGAGCAGTACTTC
CATRRASGREYEQYF
>TRBD2|TRBV5-1|-|TRBJ2-1
TGCGCCAGCAGCCTCCGACCGGGACGAGCGGGAGCTAATGAGCAGTTCTTC
CASSLRPGRAGANEQFF
>TRBD1|TRBV12-3/TRBV12-4|few|TRBJ2-7
TGTGCCAGCAGTCCTACAGGGACAGAATACGAGCAGTACTTC
CASSPTGTEYEQYF
>-|TRBV28|-|TRBJ1-2
TGTGCCAGCAGTTTGAAGGCCCCGAGGTACTATGGCTACACCTTC
CASSLKAPRYYGYTF
>-|TRBV30|few|TRBJ2-7
TGTGCCTGGAAAGGGGGGTTCTCCTACGAGCAGTACTTC
CAWKGGFSYEQYF
>-|TRBV24-1|-|TRBJ1-4
TGTGCCACCAGCGACCCCGGGGCTTCAACTAATGAAAAACTGTTTTTT
CATSDPGASTNEKLFF
>TRBD2|TRBV12-5|-|TRBJ2-1
TGTGCTAGTGGCGGGACTAGCGGATCCTCCTACAATGAGCAGTTCTTC
CASGGTSGSSYNEQFF
>-|TRBV7-9|-|TRBJ1-1
TGTGCCAGCATAGAGGAGGAGGGGCTAACTGAAGCTTTCTTT
CASIEEEGLTEAFF
>-|TRBV4-1|-|TRBJ1-3
TGCGCCAGCAGCCAAGCCCAATCTGCCGTCTCTGGAAACACCATATATTTT
CASSQAQSAVSGNTIYF
>-|TRBV7-6|-|TRBJ2-3
TGTGCCAGCAGCTTAGGGCATGTGGATACGCAGTATTTT
CASSLGHVDTQYF
>-|TRBV7-2|-|TRBJ2-2
TGTGCCAGCAGCTTAGGGCAGACGAACACCGGGGAGCTGTTTTTT
CASSLGQTNTGELFF
>TRBD1|TRBV30|-|TRBJ1-2
TGTGCCTGGCTACAGGGGACCTACTATGGCTACACCTTC
CAWLQGTYYGYTF
>TRBD2|TRBV6-4|-|TRBJ2-7
TGTGCCAGCAAGCGGGGGACCTCCTACGAGCAGTACTTC
CASKRGTSYEQYF
>TRBD2|TRBV4-1|-|TRBJ2-3
TGCGCCAGCAGCCAAGGACTAGCGGGAAGTAGCACAGGTACGCAGTATTTT
CASSQGLAGSSTGTQYF
>-|TRBV7-8|few|TRBJ2-3
TGTGCCAGCAGCTTCCAGCCTAGCACAGATACGCAGTATTTT
CASSFQPSTDTQYF
>-|TRBV6-5|few|TRBJ2-1
TGTGCCAGTAGTTACGAAGAGGGAGCTTACAATGAGCAGTTCTTC
CASSYEEGAYNEQFF
>TRBD1|TRBV20-1|-|TRBJ1-5
TGCAGTGCCCAAGAAGAGGACAGGGGCGGTCAGCCCCAGCATTTT
CSAQEEDRGGQPQHF
>-|TRBV5-1|-|TRBJ2-5
TGCGCCAGCAGGGCCTTGAGAGAGACCCAGTACTTC
CASRALRETQYF
>-|TRBV4-1|-|TRBJ2-1
TGCGCCAGCAGCCAAGAGAGGAGTTTTACGGGCAATGAGCAGTTCTTC
CASSQERSFTGNEQFF
>TRBD2|TRBV20-1|-|TRBJ2-3
TGCAGTGCTGAGAGCGGGGGGCCTAGCACAGATACGCAGTATTTT
CSAESGGPSTDTQYF
>TRBD2|TRBV20-1|-|TRBJ2-1
TGCAGTGCTAGAGAAGTTTTCAGCGGGAGTTTCGATGAGCAGTTCTTC
CSAREVFSGSFDEQFF
>-|TRBV15|-|TRBJ1-1
TGTGCCACCAGCAAAATGGCGGGGTTCAAAACTTTCTTT
CATSKMAGFKTFF
>TRBD2|TRBV20-1|few|TRBJ2-5
TGCAGTGCTATAGCGGGGACCCAAGAGACCCAGTACTTC
CSAIAGTQETQYF